The present entry profiles one T cell receptor beta chain with its context. The antigen is unknown. These data come from a study of vaccination and CD4 T cells after COVID-19. Study information: There were two doses of either BNT162b2 or mRNA-1273 vaccine given to participants. A median of roughly 97 days (range 35 to 161) separated diagnosis from post-COVID sampling.

V lost 6 bases and J lost 4, with 12 bases in between. The germline CDR1 and CDR2 sequences are SEHNR and FQNEAQ (reference sequence). The CDR3 is made up of 13 amino acids. Treatment described: 10-day PBMC culture with coronavirus spike peptide pools or control peptides (ViraFEST assay). The study sequenced cultured CD4+ T cell DNA using the Oncomine TCR Beta short-read assay. TCRdb passed the PCR reads through MiXCR, listing each CDR3 protein once. This sample carries some 8,500 distinct CDR3 sequences, roughly 60% of them seen once, and the ten largest clones take about 25%. The genes are TRBV7-9 and TRBJ1-2, with a weak D call TRBD1 (6 bases). The sample was CD4+ T cells from blood, cultured in vitro. The sequence derives from a human donor who had recovered from COVID-19. The CDR3 DNA reads TGTGCCAGCAGTCAACAGGGCTCCTATGGCTACACCTTC. Protein sequence: CASSQQGSYGYTF.